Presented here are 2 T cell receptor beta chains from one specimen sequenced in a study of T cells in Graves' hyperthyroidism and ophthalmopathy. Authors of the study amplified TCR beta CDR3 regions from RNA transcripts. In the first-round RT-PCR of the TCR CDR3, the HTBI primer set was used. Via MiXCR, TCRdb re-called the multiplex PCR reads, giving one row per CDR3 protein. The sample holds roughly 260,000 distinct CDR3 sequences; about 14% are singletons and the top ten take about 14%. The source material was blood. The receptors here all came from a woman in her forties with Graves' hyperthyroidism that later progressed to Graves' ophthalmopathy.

The CDR3 sequence is CASSLVRGGYTEAFF. The CDR3 nucleotides are TGTGCCAGCAGCTTAGTCAGGGGTGGGTACACTGAAGCTTTCTTT. V is TRBV11-2 and J is TRBJ1-1; TRBD1 might be the D (6 bases). Germline assignment: CDR1 SGHAT and CDR2 FQNNGV. The CDR3 has 15 amino acids. Trimming took 1 base from V and 3 from J, leaving 12 bases between them. Full variable domain (rest looked up from reference TRBV11-2 and TRBJ1-1): EAGVAQSPRYKIIEKRQSVAFWCNPISGHATLYWYQQILGQGPKLLIQFQNNGVVDDSQLPKDRFSAERLKGVDSTLKIQPAKLEDSAVYLCASSLVRGGYTEAFFGQGTRLTVV.

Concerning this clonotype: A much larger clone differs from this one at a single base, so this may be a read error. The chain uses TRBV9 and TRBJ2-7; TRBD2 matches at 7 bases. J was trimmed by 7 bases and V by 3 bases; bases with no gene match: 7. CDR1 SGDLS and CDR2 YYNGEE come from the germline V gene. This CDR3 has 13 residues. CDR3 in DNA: TGTGCCAGCAGCGATACTAGCGTCCATGAGCAGTACTTC. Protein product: CASSDTSVHEQYF.